These 25 T cell receptor beta chains were sequenced from one sample in a study of technical replicates of blood from several donors. Generated by immunoSEQ multiplex PCR, the TCRdb table keeps only in-frame clones and is missing some. The repertoire consists of some 82,000 clones, with approximately 94% occurring once and the leading ten covering 0.39%. The specimen sequenced was T cells isolated from PBMCs. The receptor set was obtained from a human donor in good health.

The chain employs TRBV7-2 and TRBJ1-2, with 7 bases aligning to TRBD1. In germline, CDR1 is SGHTA, CDR2 FQGNSA. This CDR3 has 14 residues. The V segment lost 0 bases and the J segment 6 bases; nucleotides outside the gene matches: 4. The CDR3 DNA sequence: TGTGCCAGCAGCTTAGCCAGGACAGGCCATGGCTACACCTTC. Protein: CASSLARTGHGYTF. Together with reference TRBV7-2 and TRBJ1-2, the CDR3 gives the full variable domain: GAGVSQSPSNKVTEKGKDVELRCDPISGHTALYWYRQSLGQGLEFLIYFQGNSAPDKSGLPSDRFSAERTGGSVSTLTIQRTQQEDSAVYLCASSLARTGHGYTFGSGTRLTVV.

This sequence joins TRBV4-3 and TRBJ2-7; 9 bases are shared with TRBD1. V gave up 2 bases and J gave up 3 bases; unmatched junction bases: 5. The CDR3 consists of 15 residues. Germline CDR1 reads LGHNA; CDR2 reads YSLEER. The chain's CDR3 is CASSQYGTGNYEQYF. The CDR3 coding sequence is TGCGCCAGCAGCCAATATGGGACAGGGAACTACGAGCAGTACTTC.

This clone was detected once. V usage is TRBV7-8 and J usage is TRBJ1-1; the match to TRBD1 covers 9 bases. This CDR3 is built from 13 residues. V shed 3 bases, J shed 5 bases, and the junction held 1 base outside the gene matches. Germline V gives CDR1 SGHVS, CDR2 FQNEAQ. CDR3 region: CASSLGQGTEAFF. CDR3 coding DNA: TGTGCCAGCAGCTTGGGACAGGGAACTGAAGCTTTCTTT.

This rearrangement joins TRBV29-1 to TRBJ1-3, with a possible D match to TRBD1 (6 bases). V was shortened by 2 bases and J by 3 bases, with 11 bases between the two germline ends. Germline CDR1 and CDR2: SQVTM and ANQGSEA. The CDR3 has 14 amino acids. Written as DNA, the CDR3 is TGCAGCGTTGAACGGGACATCATTGGAAACACCATATATTTT. Translating it yields CSVERDIIGNTIYF.

The chain couples TRBV6-5 to TRBJ1-1; possibly TRBD1 for D (6 bases). V lost 0 bases and J 7 bases, leaving 12 bases between the germline ends. There are 14 residues in the CDR3. Germline V CDR1 and CDR2: MNHEY, SVGAGI. CDR3 protein: CASSYSGGLGEAFF. Written as DNA, the CDR3 is TGTGCCAGCAGTTACTCCGGGGGGCTCGGTGAAGCTTTCTTT.

This rearrangement joins TRBV6-6 to TRBJ2-3, with D possibly TRBD2 on 6 matching bases. This CDR3 has 14 residues. The germline CDR1 and CDR2 sequences are MNHNY and SVGAGI (reference sequence). The V end was cut by 6 bases, the J end by 1 base, with 11 bases between. CDR3 amino acids: CASSPGLRTDTQYF. CDR3 coding DNA: TGTGCCAGCAGCCCGGGACTGCGCACAGATACGCAGTATTTT.

The chain uses TRBV2 and TRBJ2-3; D is uncertain. The germline CDR1 and CDR2 sequences are SNHLY and FYNNEI. V was pared by 2 bases and J by 1 base, with 4 bases between. The CDR3 is 13 residues long. CDR3 coding DNA: TGTGCCAGCAGTGAACTTGGCACAGATACGCAGTATTTT. This translates into CASSELGTDTQYF.

The V gene is TRBV5-4, the J gene TRBJ2-7, with 11 positions matching TRBD2. The V and J ends lost 4 bases and 0 bases, in that order; junction bases with no gene match: 6. Germline assignment: CDR1 SGHNT and CDR2 YYREEE (reference sequence). This CDR3 spans 16 amino acids. The CDR3 reads CASSTRLAGPSYEQYF. The DNA of the CDR3 is TGTGCCAGCAGCACAAGACTAGCGGGACCCTCCTACGAGCAGTACTTC.

The chain couples TRBV9 to TRBJ2-7; tentative D call: TRBD2 (6 bases). V shed 0 bases and J shed 2 bases, with 12 bases lying between them. Germline-derived CDR1 and CDR2 are SGDLS and YYNGEE. The CDR3 sequence is 15 residues long. CDR3 protein: CASSVAASDTYEQYF. In nucleotides, the CDR3 is TGTGCCAGCAGCGTAGCGGCTAGCGATACCTACGAGCAGTACTTC. Filled out from reference TRBV9 and TRBJ2-7, the complete variable domain reads DSGVTQTPKHLITATGQRVTLRCSPRSGDLSVYWYQQSLDQGLQFLIQYYNGEERAKGNILERFSAQQFPDLHSELNLSSLELGDSALYFCASSVAASDTYEQYFGPGTRLTVT.

This clone has a single count. The rearrangement uses TRBV6-1 and TRBJ1-1; the D is unclear. The V end was cut by 4 bases, the J end by 0 bases, with 12 bases between. Germline V gives CDR1 MNHNS, CDR2 SASEGT. This CDR3 has 15 residues. Written as DNA, the CDR3 is TGTGCCAGCAGTGCCGCCCGCGGGATGAACACTGAAGCTTTCTTT. Translation: CASSAARGMNTEAFF.

The V and J genes are TRBV6-1 and TRBJ1-2; D not certain. V was trimmed by 1 base and J by 5 bases, leaving 11 bases between them. CDR3 length: 14 residues. Germline-derived CDR1 and CDR2 are MNHNS and SASEGT. The CDR3 region is CASSEESGVYGYTF. CDR3 nucleotides: TGTGCCAGCAGTGAAGAGTCTGGAGTTTATGGCTACACCTTC.

The chain is built from TRBV28 and TRBJ1-3, with D maybe TRBD1 (5 bases). The CDR3 runs to 15 residues. Germline V gives CDR1 MDHEN, CDR2 SYDVKM. The V gene lost 2 bases and the J gene lost 2 bases, with 10 bases spanning the gap. The CDR3 nucleotides are TGTGCCAGCAGTTTAGGGCAGGGAACTGGAAACACCATATATTTT. Translation gives CASSLGQGTGNTIYF.

The chain carries TRBV10-2 and TRBJ1-1; maybe TRBD1 (6 bases). This CDR3 comprises 13 residues. From germline, CDR1 is WSHSY and CDR2 SAAADI. Deletions cut 8 bases from V and 0 bases from J, with 10 bases between. CDR3 sequence reads: CASVGQMNTEAFF. The CDR3 DNA follows: TGCGCCAGCGTAGGACAGATGAACACTGAAGCTTTCTTT.

The chain employs TRBV10-3 and TRBJ1-5; D not resolved. The germline V gene has CDR1 ENHRY and CDR2 SYGVKD. The CDR3 contains 13 residues. The CDR3 region is CGTGVNSNQPQHF. In DNA, the CDR3 is TGTGGAACGGGAGTGAATAGCAATCAGCCCCAGCATTTT.

The V gene is TRBV6-1, the J gene TRBJ2-1, with 9 bases aligning to TRBD2. The CDR3 totals 15 residues. Per the germline V gene, CDR1 is MNHNS and CDR2 is SASEGT. The J segment lost 6 bases and the V segment lost 3 bases, leaving 6 bases of the junction unmatched. CDR3 amino acids: CASSDSAGGTNEQFF. The DNA of the CDR3 is TGTGCCAGCAGTGACTCAGCGGGAGGTACCAATGAGCAGTTCTTC.

The chain employs TRBV7-6 and TRBJ2-1; TRBD2 might be the D (5 bases). Between the trimmed V and J ends, which lost 0 bases and 6 bases, there was a span of 12 bases. Germline loops: CDR1 SGHVS, CDR2 FNYEAQ. The CDR3 totals 15 residues. This CDR3 is CASSLAGARSNEQFF. CDR3 nucleotides: TGTGCCAGCAGCTTAGCGGGAGCGCGGAGCAATGAGCAGTTCTTC. The whole variable domain, remainder taken from reference TRBV7-6 and TRBJ2-1, is GAGVSQSPRYKVTKRGQDVALRCDPISGHVSLYWYRQALGQGPEFLTYFNYEAQQDKSGLPNDRFSAERPEGSISTLTIQRTEQRDSAMYRCASSLAGARSNEQFFGPGTRLTVL.

This clone was seen more than once but under ten times. The chain is built from TRBV28 and TRBJ1-5; possible D gene TRBD1, 6 bases. Per germline, CDR1 MDHEN and CDR2 SYDVKM. The CDR3 totals 15 residues. V lost 3 bases, J lost 2 bases, and 11 bases lay in between. Here the CDR3 reads CASSLGASGNQPQHF. The CDR3 coding sequence is TGTGCCAGCAGTTTGGGGGCGTCCGGCAATCAGCCCCAGCATTTT.

This clone has only one observation. The J gene is TRBJ2-5, the V gene TRBV4-2, with D possibly being TRBD2 (6 bases). V lost 1 base and J 5 bases, leaving 11 bases between the germline ends. The CDR3 is made up of 14 amino acids. Germline lookup yields CDR1 LGHNA and CDR2 YNFKEQ. CDR3: CASSQGGEVETQYF. The CDR3 DNA follows: TGTGCCAGCAGCCAAGGTGGGGAGGTTGAGACCCAGTACTTC.

This chain uses TRBV7-2 with TRBJ2-7; D call uncertain. Germline V CDR1 and CDR2: SGHTA, FQGNSA. The CDR3 extends over 14 amino acids. Trimming pared 1 base from V and 3 bases from J, leaving 10 bases between. Here the CDR3 reads CASSLDSIFYEQYF. The CDR3 coding sequence is TGTGCCAGCAGCTTAGACTCGATTTTCTACGAGCAGTACTTC.

The rearrangement joins TRBV10-3 to TRBJ1-2, with D uncertain. Germline V gene lookup returns CDR1 ENHRY and CDR2 SYGVKD. This CDR3 is 17 amino acids long. The V gene lost 3 bases and the J gene lost 6 bases, with 23 bases spanning the gap. The CDR3 DNA follows: TGTGCCATCAGTGATTGGCCCCTTAGCGGGGAGATCGATGGCTACACCTTC. Translating it yields CAISDWPLSGEIDGYTF.

V usage is TRBV27 and J usage is TRBJ2-1, with 7 bases lining up with TRBD2. The germline gives CDR1 MNHEY, CDR2 SMNVEV (reference sequence). The CDR3 runs to 18 residues. V shed 0 bases and J 0 bases; nucleotides not matched to a gene: 8. CDR3 sequence reads: CASSLSPRERSSYNEQFF. CDR3 coding DNA: TGTGCCAGCAGTTTATCTCCGCGGGAGCGCTCCTCCTACAATGAGCAGTTCTTC.

The rearrangement joins TRBV7-3 to TRBJ2-1; TRBD2 aligns across 8 bases. The CDR3 has 16 residues. CDR1 and CDR2 from the germline V gene are SGHTA and FQGTGA. V was pared by 1 base and J by 3 bases, with 5 bases of the junction left unmatched. CDR3 DNA sequence: TGTGCCAGCAGCTTAAATATCGCGGGGGGCTACAATGAGCAGTTCTTC. The encoded protein is CASSLNIAGGYNEQFF.

This clone was counted a single time. The V gene is TRBV7-2, the J gene TRBJ2-5; the match to TRBD2 covers 12 bases. V lost 5 bases to trimming and J lost 2 bases; unmatched junction nucleotides: 3. The germline V gene encodes CDR1 SGHTA and CDR2 FQGNSA. This CDR3 has 15 amino acids. CDR3 sequence (DNA): TGTGCCAGCAGCCCTCTAGCGGGAGGGCAAGAGACCCAGTACTTC. It is translated as CASSPLAGGQETQYF. Combining the CDR3 with reference TRBV7-2 and TRBJ2-5 gives the whole variable domain GAGVSQSPSNKVTEKGKDVELRCDPISGHTALYWYRQSLGQGLEFLIYFQGNSAPDKSGLPSDRFSAERTGGSVSTLTIQRTQQEDSAVYLCASSPLAGGQETQYFGPGTRLLVL.

The V and J genes are TRBV5-1 and TRBJ2-2; 10 bases align to TRBD2. The CDR3 is made up of 18 amino acids. The germline gives CDR1 SGHRS, CDR2 YFSETQ. With V trimmed by 0 bases and J by 2 bases, 7 bases remained unmatched. The CDR3 DNA is TGCGCCAGCAGCTTGGAGATAGCGGGAGGCCCCAACACCGGGGAGCTGTTTTTT. This sequence encodes CASSLEIAGGPNTGELFF.

The chain joins TRBV9 to TRBJ1-1, with no clear D. CDR1 is SGDLS, CDR2 YYNGEE, per germline. The ends were cut back, 5 bases at V and 5 bases at J, with 10 bases in the middle. CDR3 length: 12 amino acids. The CDR3 nucleotides read TGTGCCAGCAGGGGTTCAGGAACTGAAGCTTTCTTT. It yields the protein CASRGSGTEAFF. The complete variable domain, with remaining parts taken from reference TRBV9 and TRBJ1-1, reads DSGVTQTPKHLITATGQRVTLRCSPRSGDLSVYWYQQSLDQGLQFLIQYYNGEERAKGNILERFSAQQFPDLHSELNLSSLELGDSALYFCASRGSGTEAFFGQGTRLTVV.